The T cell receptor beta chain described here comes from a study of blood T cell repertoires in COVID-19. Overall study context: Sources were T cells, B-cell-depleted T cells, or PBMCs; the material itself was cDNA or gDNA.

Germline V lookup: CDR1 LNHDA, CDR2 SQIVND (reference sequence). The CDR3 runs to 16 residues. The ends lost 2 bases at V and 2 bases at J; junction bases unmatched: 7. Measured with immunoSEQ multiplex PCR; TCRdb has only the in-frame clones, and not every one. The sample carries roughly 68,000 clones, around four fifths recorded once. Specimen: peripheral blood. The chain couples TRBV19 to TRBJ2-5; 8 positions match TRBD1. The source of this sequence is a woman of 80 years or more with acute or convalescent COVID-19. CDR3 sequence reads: CASSITGGGRQETQYF. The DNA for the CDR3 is TGTGCCAGTAGTATAACAGGGGGAGGAAGGCAAGAGACCCAGTACTTC.